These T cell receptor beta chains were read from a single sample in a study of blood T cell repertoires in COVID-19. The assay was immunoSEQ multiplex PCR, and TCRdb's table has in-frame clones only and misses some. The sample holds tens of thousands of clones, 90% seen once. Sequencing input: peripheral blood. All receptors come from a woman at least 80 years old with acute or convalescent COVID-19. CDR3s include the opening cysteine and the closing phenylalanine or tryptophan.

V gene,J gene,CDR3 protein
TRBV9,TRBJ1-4,CASSPTGGAREKLFF
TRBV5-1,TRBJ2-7,CASSLGTPGHEQYF
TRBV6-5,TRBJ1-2,CASRTGTGTIYGYTF
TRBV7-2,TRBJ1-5,CASRTDRWQPQHF
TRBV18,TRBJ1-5,CASSPSGKQPQHF
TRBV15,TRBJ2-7,CATSSVVFERDLREQYF
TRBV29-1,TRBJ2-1,CSAGGQINEQFF
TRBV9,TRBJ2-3,CASSVEGQGNRDTQYF
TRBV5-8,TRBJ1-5,CASSLVPGGNQPQHF
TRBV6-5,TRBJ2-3,CASSPTGLAGGRQYF
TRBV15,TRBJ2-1,CATREDNYNEQFF
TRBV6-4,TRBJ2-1,CASSETALSAGGVSNEQFF
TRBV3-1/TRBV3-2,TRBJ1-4,CASSQDRAGANVEKLFF